The 25 T cell receptor beta chains reported below all come from one sample, sequenced in a study. Using its own MiXCR run on the 5' RACE reads, TCRdb lists one record per CDR3 protein. The table shows roughly 45,000 distinct CDR3 sequences, with roughly 23% occurring only once. The sorted Tregs were CD4+CD25+CD127-/low cells. Material for sequencing was Tregs sorted from a lymph node. These receptors all come from a female donor with breast cancer.

This clonotype occurred a few times. The rearrangement joins TRBV5-1 to TRBJ2-7, with D perhaps assigned TRBD1 or TRBD2 (5 bases each). CDR1 is SGHRS and CDR2 is YFSETQ in the germline V gene. CDR3 length equals 12 residues. Trimming shortened V by 0 bases and J by 7 bases, and 8 bases separated the two germline ends. The CDR3 spells CASSLGDGEQYF. The CDR3 DNA is TGCGCCAGCAGCTTGGGGGACGGAGAGCAGTACTTC. Filled out from reference TRBV5-1 and TRBJ2-7, the complete variable domain reads KAGVTQTPRYLIKTRGQQVTLSCSPISGHRSVSWYQQTPGQGLQFLFEYFSETQRNKGNFPGRFSGRQFSNSRSEMNVSTLELGDSALYLCASSLGDGEQYFGPGTRLTVT.

This clonotype was seen more than once but under ten times. DNA of the CDR3: TGTGCCAGCAGTGAAAGATGGGACAGGGGGAACTATGGCTACACCTTC. Protein sequence: CASSERWDRGNYGYTF. This chain joins TRBV6-1 and TRBJ1-2; 11 nucleotides match TRBD1. The CDR3 contains 16 residues. Trimming took 2 bases from V and 2 from J; bases not matched to a gene: 4. Germline V gene lookup returns CDR1 MNHNS and CDR2 SASEGT.

This clonotype was recorded many times. The V call is TRBV4-1, the J call TRBJ2-1; the D call may be TRBD1 or TRBD2 (5 bases each). Germline V gene sequence: CDR1 MGHRA, CDR2 YSYEKL. The length of the CDR3 is 14 residues. Deletions cut 5 bases from V and 7 bases from J, with 15 bases between. The CDR3 coding sequence is TGCGCCAGCAGCAAACCGGGACCGCAAAATGAGCAGTTCTTC. Protein sequence: CASSKPGPQNEQFF.

This clonotype was observed a handful of times. This chain uses TRBV4-1 with TRBJ1-1, with D perhaps TRBD1 (5 bases). There are 15 residues in the CDR3. Trimming stripped 4 bases from V and 5 bases from J, with 17 bases between. CDR1 is MGHRA and CDR2 is YSYEKL in the germline V gene. The CDR3 protein is CASSPGERGGTEAFF. Written as DNA, the CDR3 is TGCGCCAGCAGCCCGGGGGAGAGGGGTGGGACTGAAGCTTTCTTT.

Concerning this clonotype: A read error may be the cause here, since a much bigger clone is one base away. This sequence joins TRBV5-6 and TRBJ2-1; 8 bases align to TRBD2. This CDR3 has 19 amino acids. Germline assignment: CDR1 SGHDT and CDR2 YYEEEE. The CDR3 region has the DNA TGTGCCAGCAGCTTGTGGGCTAGGAGGATGATAGCGGGGATCAATGAGCGGTTCTTC. It translates to CASSLWARRMIAGINERFF. The full variable domain, with the rest looked up from reference TRBV5-6 and TRBJ2-1, is DAGVTQSPTHLIKTRGQQVTLRCSPKSGHDTVSWYQQALGQGPQFIFQYYEEEERQRGNFPDRFSGHQFPNYSSELNVNALLLGDSALYLCASSLWARRMIAGINERFFGPGTRLTVL.

This clonotype occurred many times. The junction and the germline gene differ at one end; a read error may be behind it. V and J are TRBV7-9 and TRBJ2-1; TRBD2 agrees at 10 bases. Germline values: CDR1 SEHNR, CDR2 FQNEAQ (reference sequence). The CDR3 runs 13 residues. This CDR3 is CASSLAGVSEQFF. CDR3 nucleotides: TGTGCCAGCAGCCTAGCGGGAGTCAGTGAGCAGTTCTTC. Complete variable domain (other parts from reference TRBV7-9 and TRBJ2-1): DTGVSQNPRHKITKRGQNVTFRCDPISEHNRLYWYRQTLGQGPEFLTYFQNEAQLEKSRLLSDRFSAERPKGSFSTLEIQRTEQGDSAMYLCASSLAGVSEQFFGPGTRLTVL.

With regard to this clonotype: The junction departs from the called germline gene at one end, perhaps through a read error. Here the CDR3 DNA reads TGTGCCAGCAGCTTGGTGGGGGAAGAATACAATGAGCAGCTCTTC. Its protein is CASSLVGEEYNEQLF. The chain uses TRBV5-4 and TRBJ2-1, with D possibly being TRBD1 or TRBD2 (5 bases each). The CDR3 length is 15 residues. Per the germline V gene, CDR1 is SGHNT and CDR2 is YYREEE (reference sequence).

This clonotype was recorded at least ten times. V gene TRBV28 combines with J gene TRBJ2-6; D is uncertain. Germline V gene data show CDR1 as MDHEN and CDR2 as SYDVKM. Trimming removed 6 bases at V and 0 bases at J, with 6 bases between. This CDR3 is 14 amino acids long. The DNA of the CDR3 is TGTGCCAGCAGGGAACGCTCTGGGGCCAACGTCCTGACTTTC. Translation: CASRERSGANVLTF.

This clonotype was seen only a few times. The CDR3 DNA reads as TGTGCCAGCAGCTCTGGGACTAGCGGGAACGAGCAGTACTTC. It codes for CASSSGTSGNEQYF. The chain couples TRBV7-9 to TRBJ2-7; TRBD2 matches at 13 bases. This CDR3 spans 14 amino acids. Losses at the gene ends were 4 bases for V and 5 bases for J; bases not matched to a gene: 2. Germline values: CDR1 SEHNR, CDR2 FQNEAQ (reference sequence). The full variable domain, with the rest looked up from reference TRBV7-9 and TRBJ2-7, is DTGVSQNPRHKITKRGQNVTFRCDPISEHNRLYWYRQTLGQGPEFLTYFQNEAQLEKSRLLSDRFSAERPKGSFSTLEIQRTEQGDSAMYLCASSSGTSGNEQYFGPGTRLTVT.

This sequence joins TRBV6-1 and TRBJ2-2; 11 bases match TRBD1. The germline V gene encodes CDR1 MNHNS and CDR2 SASEGT. The ends lost 0 bases at V and 0 bases at J; junction bases unmatched: 6. The CDR3 runs to 19 residues. This CDR3 reads CASSEAWPGQGANTGELFF. In nucleotides, the CDR3 is TGTGCCAGCAGTGAAGCGTGGCCGGGACAGGGGGCGAACACCGGGGAGCTGTTTTTT.

This clonotype was found a few times. V gene TRBV9 combines with J gene TRBJ2-7; no firm D call. Germline lookup yields CDR1 SGDLS and CDR2 YYNGEE. V shed 5 bases and J shed 3 bases, with 3 bases lying between them. There are 10 residues in the CDR3. The CDR3, as DNA: TGTGCCAGCAGATTCTACGAGCAGTACTTC. As protein: CASRFYEQYF.

The sample holds many counts of this clonotype. The chain employs TRBV4-2 and TRBJ1-6, with D maybe TRBD1 (6 bases). Germline CDR1 and CDR2: LGHNA and YNFKEQ. The CDR3 spans 16 residues. Trimming removed 6 bases from V and 0 bases from J, with 12 bases in between. CDR3 protein: CASRRDTSSYNSPLHF. The CDR3 DNA reads as TGTGCCAGCAGGAGGGACACGAGCTCCTATAATTCACCCCTCCACTTT.

The V call is TRBV7-9, the J call TRBJ2-6; TRBD1 might be the D (6 bases). The germline V gene has CDR1 SEHNR and CDR2 FQNEAQ (reference sequence). The CDR3 has 15 residues. Trimming left V 4 bases short and J 9 bases short, with 16 bases between. In nucleotides, the CDR3 is TGTGCCAGCAGCTCGCTCGACAGGCCCTTCAACGTCCTGACTTTC. This sequence encodes CASSSLDRPFNVLTF.

The V and J genes are TRBV28 and TRBJ1-5, with TRBD1 as a possible D gene (5 bases). This CDR3 region has 13 residues. Trimming stripped 6 bases from V and 4 bases from J, with 10 bases between. Germline lookup yields CDR1 MDHEN and CDR2 SYDVKM. As DNA, the CDR3 is TGTGCCAGCAGACTACAGGAGAATCAGCCCCAGCATTTT. As protein: CASRLQENQPQHF.

The V and J genes are TRBV4-1 and TRBJ1-5, with D perhaps matching TRBD1 (5 bases). Trimming left V 6 bases short and J 1 base short, with 22 bases between. Germline loops: CDR1 MGHRA, CDR2 YSYEKL. The CDR3 has 18 amino acids. This chain's CDR3 is CASRRNPGLEGSNQPQHF. CDR3 nucleotides: TGCGCCAGCAGACGAAATCCGGGCCTCGAGGGGAGCAATCAGCCCCAGCATTTT.

Points on this clonotype: This sequence may be a read error, since a much larger clone differs from it by one base. The J gene is TRBJ2-2, the V gene TRBV20-1; D is tentatively TRBD1 or TRBD2 (5 bases each). The germline V gene encodes CDR1 DFQATT and CDR2 SNEGSKA (reference sequence). The CDR3 is 15 residues long. The CDR3 nucleotides are TGCAGTACTAGAGATATCAGGGATCTCTCCGGGGAGCTGTTTTTT. It specifies CSTRDIRDLSGELFF.

The sample holds many counts of this clonotype. The chain couples TRBV9 to TRBJ1-5; TRBD1 is a possible D gene (6 bases). The CDR3 is 14 amino acids. V lost 4 bases and J lost 3, with 11 bases in between. Germline V CDR1 and CDR2: SGDLS, YYNGEE. DNA of the CDR3: TGTGCCAGCAGCCAAACAGGGTCCAATCAGCCCCAGCATTTT. Its protein product is CASSQTGSNQPQHF.

This clonotype was found many times. This chain links TRBV2 with TRBJ2-1; 10 nucleotides match TRBD2. The CDR3 runs to 15 residues. The J segment lost 9 bases and the V segment lost 6 bases, leaving 11 bases of the junction unmatched. CDR1 SNHLY and CDR2 FYNNEI come from the germline V gene. The DNA for the CDR3 is TGTGCCAGCAGGTTGCGAGCGGGAGGGTTCACTGAGCAGTTCTTC. It translates to CASRLRAGGFTEQFF.

The sample holds many counts of this clonotype. V is TRBV5-1 and J is TRBJ2-2; a weak D match, TRBD1 (5 bases). The CDR3 is 17 residues long. Per the germline V gene, CDR1 is SGHRS and CDR2 is YFSETQ. V dropped 0 bases and J dropped 4 bases, with 16 bases sitting between them. The CDR3 protein is CASSLVTVGVGTGELFF. DNA for the CDR3: TGCGCCAGCAGCTTGGTGACAGTTGGAGTGGGCACCGGGGAGCTGTTTTTT.

This clonotype has more than one count but fewer than ten. The chain links TRBV6-6 to TRBJ2-3; weak D call: TRBD1 (6 bases). V shed 5 bases and J shed 4 bases, with 13 bases lying between them. CDR3 size: 14 residues. Germline lookup yields CDR1 MNHNY and CDR2 SVGAGI (reference sequence). Here the CDR3 reads CASSPRTESDTQYF. The CDR3, as DNA: TGTGCCAGCAGTCCGCGGACAGAATCAGATACGCAGTATTTT.

Many counts were recorded for this clonotype. The rearrangement joins TRBV4-2 to TRBJ2-7; 8 bases match TRBD1. The CDR3 length is 15 residues. Germline CDR1 LGHNA, CDR2 YNFKEQ. V was pared by 4 bases and J by 0 bases, with 5 bases of the junction left unmatched. The CDR3 sequence: CASSLQGGSSYEQYF. The CDR3 DNA is TGTGCCAGCAGCCTACAGGGGGGTAGCTCCTACGAGCAGTACTTC.

This clonotype was seen many times. V is TRBV20-1 and J is TRBJ2-3; 14 positions match TRBD2. The CDR3 sequence is 17 residues long. V was pared by 4 bases and J by 1 base, with 7 bases of the junction left unmatched. Germline loops: CDR1 DFQATT, CDR2 SNEGSKA (reference sequence). CDR3 residues: CSATTGLAGGGTDTQYF. DNA of the CDR3: TGCAGTGCTACAACCGGACTAGCGGGAGGAGGCACAGATACGCAGTATTTT.

The genes are TRBV2 and TRBJ1-5; D is possibly TRBD1 (6 bases). The CDR3 runs to 14 residues. V was shortened by 5 bases and J by 6 bases, with 14 bases between the two germline ends. Germline V gene sequence: CDR1 SNHLY, CDR2 FYNNEI. CDR3: CASSPDRKVQPQHF. The DNA for the CDR3 is TGTGCCAGCAGTCCAGACAGGAAGGTTCAGCCCCAGCATTTT.

This rearrangement joins TRBV12-3 or TRBV12-4 to TRBJ2-1; D unclear. The CDR3 has 15 amino acids. The V end was cut by 6 bases, the J end by 4 bases, with 16 bases between. CDR3 protein: CASSPSPAEYNEQFF. The DNA of the CDR3 is TGTGCCAGCAGCCCCTCACCGGCGGAGTACAATGAGCAGTTCTTC.

CDR3 bases: TGTGCCACCAGCAGAGGGGCCGAGCAGTACTTC. Its translation is CATSRGAEQYF. V usage is TRBV15 and J usage is TRBJ2-7; D not resolved. Germline CDR1 is LNHNV and CDR2 is YYDKDF (reference sequence). The CDR3 extends over 11 amino acids. Trimming shortened V by 1 base and J by 6 bases, and 4 bases separated the two germline ends.